Presented here are 20 T cell receptor beta chains from one specimen sequenced in a study of blood T cell repertoires in COVID-19. Repertoires were generated with immunoSEQ multiplex PCR, while TCRdb's copy carries only in-frame clones and drops some. Of 110,000 to 150,000 clones in the sample, around four fifths were seen once. The sequenced sample was PBMCs or T cells enriched from blood (not recorded which). The source of these receptors is a woman in her 40s who had recovered from COVID-19.

V is TRBV30 and J is TRBJ1-1; D uncertain. The V end lost 0 bases, the J end lost 6 bases, and 14 bases lay between the germline ends. Germline V gives CDR1 GTSNPN, CDR2 SVGIG (reference sequence). This CDR3 has 14 residues. This CDR3 reads CAWSVSRVIAEAFF. The CDR3 nucleotides read TGTGCCTGGAGTGTGTCGAGGGTTATCGCTGAAGCTTTCTTT.

This clone has just one count. V and J are TRBV11-2 and TRBJ2-2, with 7 bases aligning to TRBD1. Germline lookup yields CDR1 SGHAT and CDR2 FQNNGV. The length of the CDR3 is 15 residues. Trimming removed 4 bases from V and 6 bases from J; junction bases left unmatched: 8. The CDR3 is CASSSPTGSAGELFF. The CDR3 region has the DNA TGTGCCAGCAGCTCCCCGACAGGGAGCGCCGGGGAGCTGTTTTTT.

This chain connects TRBV28 to TRBJ1-4, with a weak D call TRBD1 (5 bases). V lost 5 bases and J 12 bases, leaving 25 bases between the germline ends. The CDR3 is made up of 16 amino acids. The germline CDR1 and CDR2 sequences are MDHEN and SYDVKM. CDR3 sequence (DNA): TGTGCCAGCAGTCCCCTGGGGCGGCTACGTGAAAACGAACTGTTTTTT. It translates to CASSPLGRLRENELFF.

The chain carries TRBV29-1 and TRBJ1-1, with D maybe TRBD1 (5 bases). The V end was cut by 3 bases, the J end by 3 bases, with 11 bases between. This CDR3 is 13 amino acids long. The germline CDR1 and CDR2 sequences are SQVTM and ANQGSEA. Here the CDR3 reads CSVDRDLYTEAFF. The CDR3 DNA is TGCAGCGTTGACAGGGATCTATACACTGAAGCTTTCTTT.

This chain joins TRBV7-9 and TRBJ1-2; D unresolved. Trimming removed 3 bases at V and 2 bases at J, with 10 bases between. This CDR3 is 14 amino acids long. The germline V gene has CDR1 SEHNR and CDR2 FQNEAQ (reference sequence). CDR3 region: CASSFPQANYGYTF. The CDR3 region has the DNA TGTGCCAGCAGCTTTCCCCAGGCCAACTATGGCTACACCTTC.

The chain links TRBV6-5 to TRBJ1-2, with 9 bases aligning to TRBD1. The CDR3 contains 14 residues. J gave up 8 bases and V 5 bases, and 9 bases lay outside the gene matches. Germline-derived CDR1 and CDR2 are MNHEY and SVGAGI. This CDR3 reads CASSPLGQGTGYTF. In nucleotides, the CDR3 is TGTGCCAGCAGTCCGCTCGGACAGGGGACGGGCTACACCTTC.

This rearrangement joins TRBV7-9 to TRBJ2-5, with TRBD1 matching 9 bases. The CDR3 consists of 14 residues. Germline trimming cut 4 bases from V and 4 bases from J; bases unmatched to any gene: 4. In germline, CDR1 is SEHNR, CDR2 FQNEAQ (reference sequence). In DNA form, the CDR3 reads TGTGCCAGCAGCTCGGGACAGGGAGGAGAGACCCAGTACTTC. Residues: CASSSGQGGETQYF.

The V gene is TRBV9, the J gene TRBJ1-6; D is undetermined. The germline V gene has CDR1 SGDLS and CDR2 YYNGEE. Trimming pared 0 bases from V and 11 bases from J, leaving 9 bases between. The CDR3 has 13 amino acids. The CDR3 loop is CASSVGEGTPLHF. In nucleotides, the CDR3 is TGTGCCAGCAGCGTAGGGGAGGGAACACCCCTCCACTTT.

The rearrangement uses TRBV19 and TRBJ2-1; the D gene is possibly TRBD2 (6 bases). CDR3 length: 14 amino acids. V lost 7 bases to trimming and J lost 6 bases, with 16 bases between them. Per the germline V gene, CDR1 is LNHDA and CDR2 is SQIVND (reference sequence). The CDR3 protein is CASNAGRIANEQFF. The CDR3 region has the DNA TGTGCCAGTAACGCGGGGAGAATAGCCAATGAGCAGTTCTTC.

V usage is TRBV9 and J usage is TRBJ2-7; D is ambiguous. This CDR3 comprises 15 residues. Deletions cut 0 bases from V and 3 bases from J, with 13 bases between. Looked up from germline, CDR1 is SGDLS and CDR2 is YYNGEE. The CDR3: CASSVGGSPDYEQYF. CDR3 coding DNA: TGTGCCAGCAGCGTAGGCGGCAGTCCAGACTACGAGCAGTACTTC.

This rearrangement joins TRBV5-6 to TRBJ2-1; D is unclear. Trimming pared 2 bases from V and 5 bases from J, leaving 2 bases between. The CDR3 is made up of 11 amino acids. CDR1 is SGHDT, CDR2 YYEEEE, per germline. For the CDR3, the DNA is TGTGCCAGCAGCTTCAACAATGAGCAGTTCTTC. It specifies CASSFNNEQFF.

The gene calls are TRBV5-1 and TRBJ2-5; no clear D gene. This CDR3 has 14 residues. Germline V CDR1 and CDR2: SGHRS, YFSETQ. V was trimmed by 0 bases and J by 0 bases, leaving 6 bases between them. The chain's CDR3 is CASSLGDYQETQYF. The CDR3 DNA reads as TGCGCCAGCAGCTTGGGTGACTACCAAGAGACCCAGTACTTC. The entire variable domain, with the rest obtained from reference TRBV5-1 and TRBJ2-5, is as follows: KAGVTQTPRYLIKTRGQQVTLSCSPISGHRSVSWYQQTPGQGLQFLFEYFSETQRNKGNFPGRFSGRQFSNSRSEMNVSTLELGDSALYLCASSLGDYQETQYFGPGTRLLVL.

DNA for the CDR3: TGTGCCAGTACCATGGACAGTACTCTGGGCACAGATACGCAGTATTTT. Amino acid sequence: CASTMDSTLGTDTQYF. The chain uses TRBV19 and TRBJ2-3; D is possibly TRBD1 (6 bases). The CDR3 length is 16 residues. V shed 7 bases and J shed 1 base, with 18 bases lying between them. Germline V lookup: CDR1 LNHDA, CDR2 SQIVND (reference sequence).

The CDR3, as DNA: TGTGCCAGCAGCGATAGCCGACAGGGCGACTACGAGCAGTACTTC. This codes for CASSDSRQGDYEQYF. The rearrangement links TRBV7-6 to TRBJ2-7; TRBD1 aligns across 7 bases. Germline trimming cut 5 bases from V and 3 bases from J; bases unmatched to any gene: 10. This CDR3 is built from 15 residues. CDR1 SGHVS and CDR2 FNYEAQ come from the germline V gene.

This clone was recorded once. J is TRBJ2-5 and V is TRBV3-1 (or the pseudogene TRBV3-2), with D maybe TRBD1 (6 bases). The CDR3 contains 13 residues. The germline V gene has CDR1 LGHDT and CDR2 YNNKEL (reference sequence). V was clipped by 4 bases and J by 9 bases, with 15 bases between them. The CDR3 DNA follows: TGTGCCAGCAGCCGCGGACAGTTCAGGGCCCAGTACTTC. Amino acids: CASSRGQFRAQYF.

This chain uses TRBV19 with TRBJ1-1; 11 bases are shared with TRBD1. CDR1 is LNHDA, CDR2 SQIVND, per germline (reference sequence). Trimming at V came to 2 bases and at J to 4 bases, leaving 3 bases not matched to a gene. The CDR3 covers 15 residues. The CDR3 DNA is TGTGCCAGTAGTATAAGGGACAGGGGGGGCACTGAAGCTTTCTTT. Its translation: CASSIRDRGGTEAFF.

The rearrangement joins TRBV10-2 to TRBJ2-1; 10 bases map to TRBD2. The V gene's germline CDR1 is WSHSY and CDR2 SAAADI. This CDR3 region has 14 residues. V lost 6 bases, J lost 8 bases, and 7 bases stayed unmatched. The CDR3 reads CASRPSGSVDEQFF. The CDR3 DNA sequence: TGCGCCAGCAGACCTAGCGGGAGTGTGGATGAGCAGTTCTTC.

This clone was found a few times. The chain has TRBV7-6 and TRBJ1-2; the D gene is possibly TRBD1 (5 bases). V lost 5 bases and J 5 bases, leaving 18 bases between the germline ends. CDR1 and CDR2 from the germline V gene are SGHVS and FNYEAQ. CDR3 length equals 15 residues. CDR3 in amino acids: CASSLQGSRPYGYTF. The CDR3 DNA sequence: TGTGCCAGCAGCCTCCAGGGATCTCGGCCGTATGGCTACACCTTC.

The chain links TRBV5-1 to TRBJ1-3, with 9 bases lining up with TRBD1. After removal of 4 bases from V and 0 bases from J, the junction contained 8 bases not matched to a gene. The CDR3 runs to 17 residues. Germline V gene data show CDR1 as SGHRS and CDR2 as YFSETQ. CDR3 loop: CASSPGQGQTSGNTIYF. CDR3 in DNA: TGCGCCAGCAGCCCGGGACAGGGACAAACCTCTGGAAACACCATATATTTT. Variable domain in full (rest from reference TRBV5-1 and TRBJ1-3): KAGVTQTPRYLIKTRGQQVTLSCSPISGHRSVSWYQQTPGQGLQFLFEYFSETQRNKGNFPGRFSGRQFSNSRSEMNVSTLELGDSALYLCASSPGQGQTSGNTIYFGEGSWLTVV.

The J gene is TRBJ2-3, the V gene TRBV19; D perhaps matches TRBD2 (6 bases). The CDR3 is 16 residues long. V was pared by 7 bases and J by 6 bases, with 23 bases between. Germline assignment: CDR1 LNHDA and CDR2 SQIVND (reference sequence). This CDR3 is CASTRFLDGRSDTQYF. Written as DNA, the CDR3 is TGTGCCAGTACCCGATTTCTAGACGGGAGATCCGATACGCAGTATTTT.